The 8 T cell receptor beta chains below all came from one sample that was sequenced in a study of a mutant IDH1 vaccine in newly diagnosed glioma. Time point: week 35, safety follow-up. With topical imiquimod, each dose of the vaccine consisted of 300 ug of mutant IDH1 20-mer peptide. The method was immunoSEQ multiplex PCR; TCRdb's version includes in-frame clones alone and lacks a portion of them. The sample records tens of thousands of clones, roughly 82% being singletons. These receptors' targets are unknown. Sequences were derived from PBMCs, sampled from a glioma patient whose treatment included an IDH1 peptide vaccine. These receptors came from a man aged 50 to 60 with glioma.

CDR3 nucleotides: TGTGCCAGCCAGGGACAGCTCAATCAGCCCCAGCATTTT. Amino acids: CASQGQLNQPQHF. The chain joins TRBV18 to TRBJ1-5; 7 bases fit TRBD1. V dropped 8 bases and J dropped 3; count of bases not matched to a gene: 4. This CDR3 contains 13 residues. The germline V gene has CDR1 KGHSH and CDR2 LQKENI.

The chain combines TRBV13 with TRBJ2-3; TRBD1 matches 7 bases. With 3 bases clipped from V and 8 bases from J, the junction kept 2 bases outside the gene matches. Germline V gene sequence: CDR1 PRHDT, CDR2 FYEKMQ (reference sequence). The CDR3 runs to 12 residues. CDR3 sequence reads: CASSLKGATQYF. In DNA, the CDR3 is TGTGCCAGCAGCTTGAAGGGGGCTACGCAGTATTTT.

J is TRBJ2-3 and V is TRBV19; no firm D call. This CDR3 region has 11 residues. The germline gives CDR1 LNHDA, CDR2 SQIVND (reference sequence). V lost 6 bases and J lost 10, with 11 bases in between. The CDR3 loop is CASSPGDPQYF. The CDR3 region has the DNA TGTGCCAGTAGCCCCGGCGATCCGCAGTATTTT.

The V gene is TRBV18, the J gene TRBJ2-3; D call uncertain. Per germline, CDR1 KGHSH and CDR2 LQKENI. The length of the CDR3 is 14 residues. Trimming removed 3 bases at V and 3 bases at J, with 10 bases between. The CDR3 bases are TGTGCCAGCTCACCCATTCCTGGGACAGATACGCAGTATTTT. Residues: CASSPIPGTDTQYF.

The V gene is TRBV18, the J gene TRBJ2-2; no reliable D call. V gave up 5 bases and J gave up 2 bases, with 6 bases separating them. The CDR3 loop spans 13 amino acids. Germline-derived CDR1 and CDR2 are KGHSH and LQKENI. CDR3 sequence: CASSNINTGELFF. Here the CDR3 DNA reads TGTGCCAGCTCAAACATAAACACCGGGGAGCTGTTTTTT.

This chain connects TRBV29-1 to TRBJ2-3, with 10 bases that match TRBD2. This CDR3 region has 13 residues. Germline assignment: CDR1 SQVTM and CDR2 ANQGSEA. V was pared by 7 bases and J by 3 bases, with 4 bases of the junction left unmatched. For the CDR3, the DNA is TGCAGCGCTGGACTAGCGGAAACAGATACGCAGTATTTT. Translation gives CSAGLAETDTQYF.

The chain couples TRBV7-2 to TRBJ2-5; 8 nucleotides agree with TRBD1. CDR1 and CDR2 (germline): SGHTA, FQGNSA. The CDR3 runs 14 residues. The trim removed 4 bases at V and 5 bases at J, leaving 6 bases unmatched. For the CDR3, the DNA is TGTGCCAGCAGCTACGGACAGGGTAGGGAGACCCAGTACTTC. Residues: CASSYGQGRETQYF.

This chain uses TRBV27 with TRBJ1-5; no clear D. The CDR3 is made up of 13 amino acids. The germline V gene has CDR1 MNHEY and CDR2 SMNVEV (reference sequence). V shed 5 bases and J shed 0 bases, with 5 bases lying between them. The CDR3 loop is CASSPSSNQPQHF. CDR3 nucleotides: TGTGCCAGCAGTCCAAGTAGCAATCAGCCCCAGCATTTT.